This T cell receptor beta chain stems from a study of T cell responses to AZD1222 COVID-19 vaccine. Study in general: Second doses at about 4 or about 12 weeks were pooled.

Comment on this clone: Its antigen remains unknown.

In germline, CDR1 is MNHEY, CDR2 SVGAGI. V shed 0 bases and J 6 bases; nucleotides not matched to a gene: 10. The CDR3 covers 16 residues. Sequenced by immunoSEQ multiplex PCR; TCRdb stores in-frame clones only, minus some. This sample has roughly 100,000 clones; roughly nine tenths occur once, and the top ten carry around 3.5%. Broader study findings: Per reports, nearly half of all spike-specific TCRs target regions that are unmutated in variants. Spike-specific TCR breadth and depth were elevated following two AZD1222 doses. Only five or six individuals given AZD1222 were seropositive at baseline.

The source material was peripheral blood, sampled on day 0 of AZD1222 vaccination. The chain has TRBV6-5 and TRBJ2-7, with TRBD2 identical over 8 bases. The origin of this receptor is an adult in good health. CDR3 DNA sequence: TGTGCCAGCAGTTACTCGTTAGCCCGGGAGGGCGTCGAGCAGTACTTC. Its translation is CASSYSLAREGVEQYF.